Below, 32 T cell receptor beta chains from the same sample are listed, as sequenced in a study of shared clonotypes between healthy human individuals. This table comes from immunoSEQ multiplex PCR, and its TCRdb copy is limited to in-frame clones, with some not included. The sample shows roughly 400,000 clones, about 97% of them seen only once. Sequenced input: memory CD8+ T cells sorted from blood. Subset indicated: CD45RO+ cells pooled with CCR7-negative TemRA cells. These receptors originate from a young man in good health.

As concerns this clone: Other DNA sequences in this sample translate to the same CDR3. The J gene is TRBJ2-3, the V gene TRBV28, with D uncertain. Germline lookup yields CDR1 MDHEN and CDR2 SYDVKM. The V and J ends lost 2 bases and 3 bases respectively, with 12 bases between them. This CDR3 has 15 amino acids. The CDR3 spells CASSLGGRRTDTQYF. The CDR3 coding sequence is TGTGCCAGCAGTTTAGGTGGGCGTCGGACAGATACGCAGTATTTT.

This chain uses TRBV28 with TRBJ1-2, with 9 positions matching TRBD1. Germline CDR1 reads MDHEN; CDR2 reads SYDVKM. This CDR3 spans 17 amino acids. The V gene end was trimmed by 5 bases and the J gene end by 4 bases; junction bases not matched to a gene: 14. CDR3 sequence (DNA): TGTGCCAGCAGTCCTAGACCCGGGACAGGGCTTCCCTATGGCTACACCTTC. Translation: CASSPRPGTGLPYGYTF.

The V and J genes are TRBV6-5 and TRBJ2-7; 10 bases are shared with TRBD1. J gave up 5 bases and V 6 bases, and 7 bases lay outside the gene matches. CDR1 and CDR2 from the germline V gene are MNHEY and SVGAGI. This CDR3 has 14 residues. DNA of the CDR3: TGTGCCAGCAGATGGGGGACAGGGGCTCACGAGCAGTACTTC. It yields the protein CASRWGTGAHEQYF.

The chain uses TRBV6-6 and TRBJ1-5; D is unresolved. The CDR3 length is 13 residues. The V gene lost 10 bases and the J gene lost 5 bases, with 15 bases spanning the gap. Germline V gene lookup returns CDR1 MNHNY and CDR2 SVGAGI (reference sequence). CDR3 bases: TGTGCCATTGGGGTAACCCGGTATCAGCCCCAGCATTTT. It encodes CAIGVTRYQPQHF.

This clone was counted once. The chain combines TRBV4-1 with TRBJ2-7, with D perhaps given as TRBD1 or TRBD2 (6 bases each). This CDR3 region has 17 residues. Germline V gene sequence: CDR1 MGHRA, CDR2 YSYEKL. The ends were cut back, 4 bases at V and 12 bases at J, with 31 bases in the middle. The CDR3 bases are TGCGCCAGCAGCCCCCGCGTTGCTATACAGGGTGGAGGGGTGCGGTACTTC. Protein sequence: CASSPRVAIQGGGVRYF.

The sample holds one count of this clone. This rearrangement joins TRBV13 to TRBJ2-3, with 8 bases matching TRBD2. V shed 4 bases and J 0 bases; nucleotides not matched to a gene: 0. The V gene's germline CDR1 is PRHDT and CDR2 FYEKMQ (reference sequence). The CDR3 runs to 14 residues. CDR3 bases: TGTGCCAGCAGCTCTAGCGGGAGCACAGATACGCAGTATTTT. It yields the protein CASSSSGSTDTQYF.

The chain uses TRBV10-3 and TRBJ1-2; D gene unclear. V dropped 8 bases and J dropped 0 bases, with 4 bases sitting between them. Germline V gives CDR1 ENHRY, CDR2 SYGVKD. The length of the CDR3 is 11 residues. The CDR3 spells CAIGSNYGYTF. Here the CDR3 DNA reads TGTGCCATCGGTTCTAACTATGGCTACACCTTC.

The V gene is TRBV7-3, the J gene TRBJ2-3, with D possibly matching TRBD1 (6 bases). Trimming cost V 5 bases and J 1 base, with 7 bases left between them. Germline-derived CDR1 and CDR2 are SGHTA and FQGTGA. The CDR3 length is 13 residues. The CDR3 reads CASSPGGTDTQYF. As DNA, the CDR3 is TGTGCCAGCAGCCCAGGGGGCACAGATACGCAGTATTTT. Full variable domain (outside the CDR3, taken from reference TRBV7-3 and TRBJ2-3): GAGVSQTPSNKVTEKGKYVELRCDPISGHTALYWYRQSLGQGPEFLIYFQGTGAADDSGLPNDRFFAVRPEGSVSTLKIQRTERGDSAVYLCASSPGGTDTQYFGPGTRLTVL.

This rearrangement joins TRBV19 to TRBJ1-3; D remains unclear. The CDR3 runs to 15 residues. Germline V gene sequence: CDR1 LNHDA, CDR2 SQIVND (reference sequence). V dropped 3 bases and J dropped 4 bases, with 13 bases sitting between them. The CDR3 bases are TGTGCCAGTAGTATCGGCCTATCCTCCGGAAACACCATATATTTT. It encodes CASSIGLSSGNTIYF.

The chain combines TRBV30 with TRBJ2-5; D call uncertain. Trimming took off 2 bases at V and 5 bases at J, with 15 bases between the two ends. Germline CDR1 GTSNPN, CDR2 SVGIG (reference sequence). The CDR3 sequence is 14 residues long. The CDR3 sequence is CAWSPRVMGETQYF. CDR3 DNA: TGTGCCTGGAGTCCCCGGGTAATGGGTGAGACCCAGTACTTC. The full variable domain, with the rest looked up from reference TRBV30 and TRBJ2-5, is SQTIHQWPATLVQPVGSPLSLECTVEGTSNPNLYWYRQAAGRGLQLLFYSVGIGQISSEVPQNLSASRPQDRQFILSSKKLLLSDSGFYLCAWSPRVMGETQYFGPGTRLLVL.

There are a few counts of this clone. The chain has TRBV7-9 and TRBJ1-1; D gene unclear. The CDR3 length is 12 residues. Germline V lookup: CDR1 SEHNR, CDR2 FQNEAQ (reference sequence). Trimming removed 5 bases at V and 7 bases at J, with 11 bases between. In DNA, the CDR3 is TGTGCCAGCAGCCGAGACGGTATTGAAGCTTTCTTT. Translation: CASSRDGIEAFF. Full variable domain (rest looked up from reference TRBV7-9 and TRBJ1-1): DTGVSQNPRHKITKRGQNVTFRCDPISEHNRLYWYRQTLGQGPEFLTYFQNEAQLEKSRLLSDRFSAERPKGSFSTLEIQRTEQGDSAMYLCASSRDGIEAFFGQGTRLTVV.

The chain is built from TRBV2 and TRBJ2-7, with TRBD2 identical over 10 bases. CDR3 size: 14 residues. Germline-derived CDR1 and CDR2 are SNHLY and FYNNEI. With V trimmed by 6 bases and J by 7 bases, 9 bases remained unmatched. CDR3: CASSVTSGAGEQYF. The CDR3 DNA sequence: TGTGCCAGCAGCGTAACTAGCGGGGCAGGGGAGCAGTACTTC.

The chain combines TRBV6-6 with TRBJ2-1; 8 bases agree with TRBD2. The CDR3 loop spans 13 amino acids. V trimming: 2 bases; J trimming: 16 bases; junction bases outside the gene matches: 10. CDR1 and CDR2 (germline): MNHNY, SVGAGI (reference sequence). The CDR3 DNA sequence: TGTGCCAGCAGTTACATATTTGGGACTAGTTTCTTCTTC. This encodes CASSYIFGTSFFF.

This clone was counted once. The rearrangement uses TRBV7-9 and TRBJ1-2; TRBD1 agrees at 9 bases. Germline trimming cut 5 bases from V and 2 bases from J; bases unmatched to any gene: 12. Per the germline V gene, CDR1 is SEHNR and CDR2 is FQNEAQ (reference sequence). There are 17 residues in the CDR3. The chain's CDR3 is CASSVPGTGTANYGYTF. The CDR3 DNA reads as TGTGCCAGCAGCGTACCCGGGACAGGGACAGCAAACTATGGCTACACCTTC.

This sequence joins TRBV5-4 and TRBJ2-1; 9 nucleotides align to TRBD2. V was clipped by 0 bases and J by 2 bases; unmatched bases: 0. The germline gives CDR1 SGHNT, CDR2 YYREEE (reference sequence). CDR3 size: 15 residues. CDR3 loop: CASSLGTSAYNEQFF. CDR3 DNA sequence: TGTGCCAGCAGCTTGGGGACTAGCGCCTACAATGAGCAGTTCTTC.

CDR3 nucleotide sequence: TGCGCCAGCAGCTTACCGAGCTCCTACGAGCAGTACTTC. Residues: CASSLPSSYEQYF. V is TRBV5-1 and J is TRBJ2-7; D ambiguous. V shed 2 bases and J shed 0 bases, with 6 bases lying between them. The CDR3 has 13 residues. From germline, CDR1 is SGHRS and CDR2 YFSETQ.

The rearrangement joins TRBV4-1 to TRBJ1-4; 7 bases line up with TRBD1. This CDR3 contains 15 residues. Germline V gene lookup returns CDR1 MGHRA and CDR2 YSYEKL. V was clipped by 4 bases and J by 6 bases; unmatched bases: 8. CDR3: CASSLIRGSYEKLFF. The CDR3 coding sequence is TGCGCCAGCAGCCTTATCAGGGGGTCTTATGAAAAACTGTTTTTT.

V gene TRBV13 combines with J gene TRBJ2-4, with 9 bases aligning to TRBD2. Per germline, CDR1 PRHDT and CDR2 FYEKMQ (reference sequence). This CDR3 contains 16 residues. Unmatched junction bases numbered 6, after V lost 2 bases and J lost 4 bases. CDR3 sequence: CASSLMAGGRKNIQYF. DNA of the CDR3: TGTGCCAGCAGCTTAATGGCGGGAGGGAGGAAAAACATTCAGTACTTC.

The chain employs TRBV5-1 and TRBJ2-1, with 9 bases that match TRBD2. CDR1 is SGHRS and CDR2 is YFSETQ in the germline V gene. The J segment lost 4 bases and the V segment lost 4 bases, leaving 6 bases of the junction unmatched. This CDR3 region has 15 residues. The CDR3 spells CASSRSGGIYNEQFF. CDR3 DNA: TGCGCCAGCAGCCGTAGCGGGGGAATTTACAATGAGCAGTTCTTC.

V usage is TRBV5-1 and J usage is TRBJ2-1, with 7 bases identical to TRBD2. The CDR3 is 13 amino acids. Germline V gene data show CDR1 as SGHRS and CDR2 as YFSETQ. J gave up 4 bases and V 8 bases, and 6 bases lay outside the gene matches. The CDR3 bases are TGCGCCAGTTCCAGCGGGGTTTACAATGAGCAGTTCTTC. Encoded protein: CASSSGVYNEQFF.

This chain links TRBV9 with TRBJ1-6; 8 bases match TRBD1. After removal of 2 bases from V and 8 bases from J, the junction contained 6 bases not matched to a gene. Germline CDR1 reads SGDLS; CDR2 reads YYNGEE. This CDR3 has 15 residues. Here the CDR3 DNA reads TGTGCCAGCAGCGTTGGGACAGGCTTCTATTCACCCCTCCACTTT. This codes for CASSVGTGFYSPLHF.

This chain connects TRBV28 to TRBJ1-5; D perhaps matches TRBD1 (6 bases). Trimming shortened V by 5 bases and J by 9 bases, and 14 bases separated the two germline ends. The CDR3 totals 13 residues. Germline V gives CDR1 MDHEN, CDR2 SYDVKM. The CDR3 here is CASSDTGRWPQHF. Here the CDR3 DNA reads TGTGCCAGCAGTGACACAGGGAGATGGCCCCAGCATTTT.

The chain is built from TRBV20-1 and TRBJ1-1, with D possibly TRBD1 on 5 matching bases. Germline values: CDR1 DFQATT, CDR2 SNEGSKA (reference sequence). The CDR3 length is 11 residues. Trimming removed 6 bases at V and 3 bases at J, with 8 bases between. The CDR3, as DNA: TGCAGTGCCGACAGTCACACTGAAGCTTTCTTT. Its translation is CSADSHTEAFF.

The chain couples TRBV5-1 to TRBJ2-3, with TRBD2 matching over 9 bases. Trimming cost V 3 bases and J 10 bases; bases outside gene matches: 12. CDR3 size: 15 residues. Germline V gene lookup returns CDR1 SGHRS and CDR2 YFSETQ. DNA for the CDR3: TGCGCCAGCAGCTCTAGGGCTAGCGGGATGGGTGCGCAGTATTTT. Protein product: CASSSRASGMGAQYF.

CDR3 bases: TGCAGCGAGGGAGCGGGACGGGGACAAGAGACCCAGTACTTC. Protein product: CSEGAGRGQETQYF. V usage is TRBV29-1 and J usage is TRBJ2-5; TRBD2 matches at 7 bases. The CDR3 is 14 residues long. With V trimmed by 7 bases and J by 2 bases, 10 bases remained unmatched. Per germline, CDR1 SQVTM and CDR2 ANQGSEA.

J is TRBJ1-2 and V is TRBV6-5; weak D call: TRBD1 (6 bases). The CDR3 spans 16 residues. V lost 3 bases, J lost 0 bases, and 14 bases lay in between. Germline V lookup: CDR1 MNHEY, CDR2 SVGAGI. CDR3 amino acids: CASSYWSGASNYGYTF. The CDR3 nucleotides are TGTGCCAGCAGTTATTGGTCAGGGGCATCTAACTATGGCTACACCTTC.

V and J are TRBV28 and TRBJ1-5; the D gene is possibly TRBD1 (5 bases). V lost 6 bases and J 3 bases, leaving 15 bases between the germline ends. This CDR3 comprises 15 residues. Germline V gene data show CDR1 as MDHEN and CDR2 as SYDVKM. CDR3 sequence reads: CASSLSGGSNQPQHF. DNA for the CDR3: TGTGCCAGCAGCCTGTCGGGGGGGTCCAATCAGCCCCAGCATTTT. Full variable domain (rest looked up from reference TRBV28 and TRBJ1-5): DVKVTQSSRYLVKRTGEKVFLECVQDMDHENMFWYRQDPGLGLRLIYFSYDVKMKEKGDIPEGYSVSREKKERFSLILESASTNQTSMYLCASSLSGGSNQPQHFGDGTRLSIL.

V usage is TRBV2 and J usage is TRBJ2-1, with D tentatively TRBD1 (5 bases). The CDR3 has 17 amino acids. CDR1 is SNHLY and CDR2 is FYNNEI in the germline V gene. The V gene lost 0 bases and the J gene lost 5 bases, with 17 bases spanning the gap. The CDR3 DNA is TGTGCCAGCAGTGAAGCGCTTTCAGGGTATGCCGACAATGAGCAGTTCTTC. Translation gives CASSEALSGYADNEQFF.

As regards this clone: This specimen includes other DNA sequences encoding the same CDR3. This chain links TRBV7-9 with TRBJ1-1, with D unresolved. This CDR3 region has 11 residues. From germline, CDR1 is SEHNR and CDR2 FQNEAQ (reference sequence). V lost 3 bases and J 5 bases, leaving 4 bases between the germline ends. The CDR3: CASSLGTEAFF. DNA for the CDR3: TGTGCCAGCAGCTTGGGGACTGAAGCTTTCTTT.

This chain uses TRBV6-1 with TRBJ2-7, with unresolved D. The CDR3 has 14 amino acids. V dropped 6 bases and J dropped 3 bases, with 15 bases sitting between them. Per the germline V gene, CDR1 is MNHNS and CDR2 is SASEGT. CDR3 in amino acids: CASSALSRVYEQYF. For the CDR3, the DNA is TGTGCCAGCAGCGCCCTCTCTCGGGTCTACGAGCAGTACTTC.

The chain employs TRBV7-2 and TRBJ2-7; D call uncertain. This CDR3 comprises 13 residues. Trimming removed 4 bases at V and 3 bases at J, with 10 bases between. Germline loops: CDR1 SGHTA, CDR2 FQGNSA. The CDR3 here is CASSSNSVYEQYF. In nucleotides, the CDR3 is TGTGCCAGCAGCTCCAATAGTGTCTACGAGCAGTACTTC.

The chain recombines TRBV27 with TRBJ2-7, with D perhaps being TRBD1 or TRBD2 (5 bases each). CDR1 MNHEY and CDR2 SMNVEV come from the germline V gene (reference sequence). This CDR3 region has 13 residues. The V gene lost 8 bases and the J gene lost 0 bases, with 11 bases spanning the gap. CDR3 sequence: CASRDRSSYEQYF. The DNA for the CDR3 is TGTGCCAGCCGGGACCGAAGCTCCTACGAGCAGTACTTC.